The rows below give T cell receptor beta chains drawn from one sample of a study of T cells in Graves' hyperthyroidism and ophthalmopathy. TCRdb fed the multiplex PCR reads into MiXCR, producing one record per CDR3 protein. The repertoire holds 300,000 or so distinct CDR3 sequences, with 17% as singletons. The source material was blood. The receptors originated from a woman aged 60-75 years with Graves' ophthalmopathy. CDR3s include the opening cysteine and the closing phenylalanine or tryptophan. Fields, in order: clone size, D gene, CDR3 length, V gene, J gene, CDR3 protein, CDR3 DNA. D genes are given only for firm matches. Clone size, where shown, is once, few, many, or a class for clones that have expanded.

size: many
D: TRBD1
length: 15
V: TRBV2
J: TRBJ1-6
CDR3: CASTWGQGLNSPLHF
DNA: TGTGCCAGCACCTGGGGACAGGGCCTTAATTCACCCCTCCACTTT

size: many
D: TRBD1
length: 13
V: TRBV7-9
J: TRBJ1-1
CDR3: CASSLQGGTEAFF
DNA: TGTGCCAGCAGCTTGCAGGGGGGCACTGAAGCTTTCTTT

size: NA
D: NA
length: 15
V: TRBV19
J: TRBJ1-2
CDR3: CASSKEGSALGGYTF
DNA: TGTGCCAGTAGTAAGGAGGGCAGCGCCCTAGGTGGCTACACCTTC

size: NA
D: TRBD2
length: 16
V: TRBV24-1
J: TRBJ2-5
CDR3: CATSEHGLAKQETQYF
DNA: TGTGCCACCAGTGAACACGGACTAGCTAAGCAAGAGACCCAGTACTTC

size: NA
D: TRBD1
length: 15
V: TRBV20-1
J: TRBJ1-1
CDR3: CSAPHGGQMNTGAFF
DNA: TGCAGTGCCCCACACGGGGGACAGATGAACACTGGAGCTTTCTTT

size: NA
D: TRBD2
length: 15
V: TRBV2
J: TRBJ2-1
CDR3: CASSELAGQYNEQFF
DNA: TGTGCCAGCAGTGAGCTAGCGGGGCAATACAATGAGCAGTTCTTC

size: NA
D: NA
length: 13
V: TRBV10-3
J: TRBJ1-2
CDR3: CAISRDSNYGYTF
DNA: TGTGCCATCAGTCGCGACAGTAACTATGGCTACACCTTC

size: NA
D: NA
length: 16
V: TRBV6-4
J: TRBJ2-7
CDR3: CASSDSGERGDYEQYF
DNA: TGTGCCAGCAGTGACTCGGGTGAAAGGGGTGATTACGAGCAGTACTTC

size: few
D: TRBD1
length: 14
V: TRBV7-2
J: TRBJ1-5
CDR3: CASSLGGQGQPQHF
DNA: TGTGCCAGCAGCTTAGGGGGACAGGGCCAGCCCCAGCATTTT

size: NA
D: NA
length: 14
V: TRBV6-2/TRBV6-3
J: TRBJ1-1
CDR3: CAGSLQGPDTEAFF
DNA: TGTGCCGGCAGTTTGCAGGGTCCTGACACTGAAGCTTTCTTT

size: many
D: NA
length: 14
V: TRBV15
J: TRBJ2-1
CDR3: CATSRGLGLNEQFF
DNA: TGTGCCACCAGCAGAGGATTGGGTCTCAATGAGCAGTTCTTC

size: many
D: NA
length: 13
V: TRBV7-9
J: TRBJ2-7
CDR3: CASSLVPRSEQYF
DNA: TGTGCCAGCAGCTTAGTTCCGAGGTCCGAGCAGTACTTC

size: many
D: TRBD1
length: 14
V: TRBV6-1
J: TRBJ2-7
CDR3: CASSGQDQPYEQYF
DNA: TGTGCCAGCTCTGGACAGGACCAACCCTACGAGCAGTACTTC

size: many
D: TRBD1
length: 13
V: TRBV2
J: TRBJ2-7
CDR3: CASTWDREHEQYF
DNA: TGTGCCAGCACCTGGGACAGGGAACACGAGCAGTACTTC

size: many
D: TRBD2
length: 15
V: TRBV4-2
J: TRBJ2-7
CDR3: CASSQLAAPSYEQYF
DNA: TGTGCCAGCAGCCAACTAGCGGCCCCCTCCTACGAGCAGTACTTC

size: few
D: NA
length: 14
V: TRBV10-1
J: TRBJ1-2
CDR3: CASSASGAFSGYTF
DNA: TGCGCCAGCAGCGCCTCCGGGGCCTTCTCTGGCTACACCTTC

size: many
D: TRBD1
length: 17
V: TRBV7-2
J: TRBJ1-5
CDR3: CASSLTGTGHSNQPQHF
DNA: TGTGCCAGCAGCCTAACCGGGACAGGTCATAGCAATCAGCCCCAGCATTTT

size: NA
D: NA
length: 15
V: TRBV5-1
J: TRBJ1-2
CDR3: CASSWGGGAEDGYTF
DNA: TGCGCCAGCAGCTGGGGGGGGGGGGCCGAGGATGGCTACACCTTC

size: many
D: TRBD2
length: 16
V: TRBV6-1
J: TRBJ2-2
CDR3: CASTSLAGDDTGELFF
DNA: TGTGCCAGCACCTCTTTAGCGGGAGACGACACCGGGGAGCTGTTTTTT

size: few
D: NA
length: 16
V: TRBV7-3
J: TRBJ2-2
CDR3: CASSRSGTPNTGELFF
DNA: TGTGCCAGCAGCCGTTCCGGGACACCGAACACCGGGGAGCTGTTTTTT

size: many
D: NA
length: 13
V: TRBV28
J: TRBJ2-5
CDR3: CASSLLPGMNEDF
DNA: TGTGCCAGCAGTTTACTCCCAGGGATGAATGAGGACTTC

size: few
D: TRBD1
length: 14
V: TRBV27
J: TRBJ1-2
CDR3: CASSSRTGIYGYTF
DNA: TGTGCCAGCAGTTCCCGGACAGGGATCTATGGCTACACCTTC

size: NA
D: TRBD2
length: 17
V: TRBV4-3
J: TRBJ2-5
CDR3: CASSQGRRLAGEETQYF
DNA: TGCGCCAGCAGCCAAGGAAGAAGACTAGCGGGGGAAGAGACCCAGTACTTC

size: few
D: TRBD1
length: 15
V: TRBV6-2/TRBV6-3
J: TRBJ1-5
CDR3: CASSYPTGVRQPQHF
DNA: TGTGCCAGCAGTTACCCGACAGGGGTGAGGCAGCCCCAGCATTTT

size: many
D: TRBD1
length: 15
V: TRBV6-2/TRBV6-3
J: TRBJ1-1
CDR3: CASSRASGTGTEAFF
DNA: TGTGCCAGCAGTAGAGCTTCCGGGACAGGGACTGAAGCTTTCTTT

size: NA
D: NA
length: 14
V: TRBV27
J: TRBJ1-6
CDR3: CASSSRERDPPLHF
DNA: TGTGCCAGCAGCTCTCGAGAAAGAGATCCACCCCTCCACTTT

size: once
D: TRBD2
length: 16
V: TRBV11-2
J: TRBJ2-7
CDR3: CASSPISGRAFYEQYF
DNA: TGTGCCAGCAGTCCGATTAGCGGGAGGGCCTTCTACGAGCAGTACTTC

size: many
D: NA
length: 15
V: TRBV27
J: TRBJ2-2
CDR3: CASSRATTNTGELFF
DNA: TGTGCCAGCAGCAGGGCCACGACGAACACCGGGGAGCTGTTTTTT

size: many
D: NA
length: 11
V: TRBV27
J: TRBJ2-2
CDR3: CASTSTGELFF
DNA: TGTGCCAGCACCTCCACCGGGGAGCTGTTTTTT

size: many
D: TRBD1
length: 15
V: TRBV5-1
J: TRBJ2-3
CDR3: CASSWTGVVTDTQYF
DNA: TGCGCCAGCAGCTGGACAGGGGTTGTGACAGATACGCAGTATTTT

size: NA
D: TRBD1
length: 15
V: TRBV7-9
J: TRBJ2-7
CDR3: CASSPTPGQGYEQYF
DNA: TGTGCCAGCAGCCCCACCCCGGGACAGGGGTACGAGCAGTACTTC

size: many
D: NA
length: 13
V: TRBV5-1
J: TRBJ2-3
CDR3: CASSSSNTDTQYF
DNA: TGCGCCAGCAGCTCCTCTAACACAGATACGCAGTATTTT

size: once
D: TRBD1
length: 15
V: TRBV7-9
J: TRBJ2-7
CDR3: CASSTDRGGNYEQYF
DNA: TGTGCCAGCAGCACGGACAGGGGGGGGAACTACGAGCAGTACTTC

size: few
D: TRBD2
length: 15
V: TRBV10-3
J: TRBJ2-3
CDR3: CAISGTSRRTDTQYF
DNA: TGTGCCATCAGTGGGACTAGCAGAAGGACAGATACGCAGTATTTT

size: few
D: TRBD1
length: 15
V: TRBV7-2
J: TRBJ2-2
CDR3: CASRLHRGEAGELFF
DNA: TGTGCCAGCAGACTTCACAGGGGGGAGGCCGGGGAGCTGTTTTTT

size: many
D: TRBD2
length: 13
V: TRBV6-2/TRBV6-3
J: TRBJ2-7
CDR3: CASMRAGVNEQYF
DNA: TGTGCCAGTATGCGGGCGGGAGTCAACGAGCAGTACTTC

size: many
D: TRBD1
length: 16
V: TRBV10-3
J: TRBJ1-6
CDR3: CAISDGRDRRNSPLHF
DNA: TGTGCCATCAGTGACGGTAGGGACAGGAGGAATTCACCCCTCCACTTT

size: NA
D: TRBD1
length: 17
V: TRBV19
J: TRBJ1-5
CDR3: CATKRRQGDQSNQPQHF
DNA: TGTGCCACCAAACGGAGACAGGGGGACCAGAGCAATCAGCCCCAGCATTTT

size: NA
D: NA
length: 14
V: TRBV20-1
J: TRBJ1-4
CDR3: CSAARGPTNEKLFF
DNA: TGCAGTGCCGCCCGGGGGCCAACTAATGAAAAACTGTTTTTT

size: few
D: TRBD1
length: 14
V: TRBV7-9
J: TRBJ1-1
CDR3: CASSLGTGTLGAFF
DNA: TGTGCCAGCAGCCTTGGGACAGGAACTCTCGGAGCTTTCTTT

size: NA
D: TRBD2
length: 17
V: TRBV12-3/TRBV12-4
J: TRBJ2-7
CDR3: CASSFQPSGGPSHEQYF
DNA: TGTGCCAGCAGTTTCCAGCCTAGCGGGGGTCCCTCCCACGAGCAGTACTTC

size: NA
D: NA
length: 13
V: TRBV29-1
J: TRBJ2-1
CDR3: CSTSGAPGNEQFF
DNA: TGCAGCACCTCGGGTGCTCCCGGCAATGAGCAGTTCTTC

size: many
D: NA
length: 13
V: TRBV6-1
J: TRBJ2-7
CDR3: CASSRDFAYEQYF
DNA: TGTGCCAGCAGTCGGGACTTCGCCTACGAGCAGTACTTC

size: many
D: NA
length: 16
V: TRBV20-1
J: TRBJ1-2
CDR3: CSARDRRNRNNYGYTF
DNA: TGCAGTGCTAGAGATCGCAGGAACAGGAATAACTATGGCTACACCTTC

size: many
D: NA
length: 14
V: TRBV11-3
J: TRBJ2-3
CDR3: CASSLDRGADTQYF
DNA: TGTGCCAGCAGCTTAGATCGAGGAGCAGATACGCAGTATTTT

size: many
D: NA
length: 14
V: TRBV7-3
J: TRBJ2-7
CDR3: CASSLPGVANEQYF
DNA: TGTGCCAGCAGCCTCCCCGGGGTAGCTAACGAGCAGTACTTC

size: few
D: TRBD2
length: 18
V: TRBV3-1
J: TRBJ2-1
CDR3: CASSQGRLLAGNYNEQFF
DNA: TGTGCCAGCAGCCAAGGACGTTTACTAGCGGGGAATTACAATGAGCAGTTCTTC

size: NA
D: NA
length: 15
V: TRBV12-3/TRBV12-4
J: TRBJ2-1
CDR3: CASSFGVPTRNEQFF
DNA: TGTGCCAGCAGTTTTGGGGTACCCACCCGCAATGAGCAGTTCTTC

size: NA
D: NA
length: 12
V: TRBV4-1
J: TRBJ2-1
CDR3: CASSQVRDEQFF
DNA: TGCGCCAGCAGCCAAGTTCGGGATGAGCAGTTCTTC

size: NA
D: NA
length: 12
V: TRBV19
J: TRBJ1-2
CDR3: CASSFGMYGYTF
DNA: TGTGCCAGTAGTTTCGGGATGTATGGCTACACCTTC

size: many
D: NA
length: 11
V: TRBV12-3/TRBV12-4
J: TRBJ2-1
CDR3: CATGRGGEQFF
DNA: TGTGCCACCGGGAGAGGGGGTGAGCAGTTCTTC

size: many
D: NA
length: 12
V: TRBV18
J: TRBJ2-1
CDR3: CASSVPYNEQFF
DNA: TGTGCCAGCTCTGTACCCTACAATGAGCAGTTCTTC

size: few
D: NA
length: 15
V: TRBV2
J: TRBJ2-1
CDR3: CVSSPLGLPYNEQFF
DNA: TGTGTCAGCTCACCTTTAGGACTACCATACAATGAGCAGTTCTTC